A selection of T cell receptor beta chains follows, all from one sample in a study of glioma-infiltrating T cells. TCRdb re-derived calls from the multiplex PCR reads in MiXCR, one entry per CDR3 protein. The table records 300,000 to 400,000 distinct CDR3 sequences, roughly 41% of them present only once. The sample consisted of glioma tissue, nonneoplastic brain tissue, or PBMCs (not recorded which). Source of these receptors: a human donor with low-grade glioma or glioblastoma, undergoing nonglioma brain surgery, or in good health (not recorded which). The CDR3 runs from the conserved cysteine through the conserved F or W. The order of the fields is J gene, V gene, clone size, CDR3 protein. Only part of the rows carry a size: once, few, many, or a class if the clone is expanded.

J: TRBJ1-5; V: TRBV6-1; size: NA; CDR3: CASSIPLGNNQPQHF
J: TRBJ2-7; V: TRBV20-1; size: few; CDR3: CSASVLAQAYEQYF
J: TRBJ1-1; V: TRBV20-1; size: many; CDR3: CSAREVGTIDTEAFF
J: NA; V: TRBV5-4; size: few; CDR3: CASSLGVAFSYEQYF
J: TRBJ1-1; V: TRBV5-4; size: NA; CDR3: CASSLPPGGGSTEAFF
J: TRBJ2-3; V: TRBV7-9; size: NA; CDR3: CASSRYGDTQYF
J: TRBJ1-1; V: TRBV3-1; size: NA; CDR3: CASSSGQGAFF
J: TRBJ2-1; V: TRBV20-1; size: few; CDR3: CSARRDMDNEQFF
J: TRBJ2-7; V: TRBV19; size: NA; CDR3: CASSIEAGPYEQYF
J: TRBJ2-3; V: TRBV12-3/TRBV12-4; size: NA; CDR3: CASSHRRELAGDTQYF
J: TRBJ1-1; V: TRBV28; size: few; CDR3: CASRNPENTEAFF
J: TRBJ1-2; V: TRBV27; size: NA; CDR3: CASGLSGQGFGYTF
J: TRBJ1-2; V: TRBV6-1; size: many; CDR3: CASREGGADYGYTF
J: TRBJ2-3; V: TRBV20-1; size: many; CDR3: CSASSREGPDTQYF
J: TRBJ1-2; V: TRBV29-1; size: NA; CDR3: CSVEAAKRYGYTF
J: TRBJ1-2; V: TRBV28; size: many; CDR3: CASSFPRAYGYTF
J: TRBJ2-4; V: TRBV6-2/TRBV6-3; size: NA; CDR3: CASSYSSLRGQNIQYF
J: TRBJ1-1; V: TRBV7-2; size: NA; CDR3: CASSPQGPINTEAFF
J: TRBJ2-3; V: TRBV19; size: few; CDR3: CASSIQIAGVYLGTQYF
J: TRBJ2-7; V: TRBV20-1; size: NA; CDR3: CGAATDSYEQYF
J: TRBJ2-1; V: TRBV6-2/TRBV6-3; size: many; CDR3: CASSPFLGRGYNEQFF
J: TRBJ1-1; V: TRBV27; size: NA; CDR3: CASSWGPGTEAFF
J: TRBJ2-1; V: TRBV20-1; size: many; CDR3: CSARDNQVSYNEQFF
J: TRBJ1-5; V: TRBV25-1; size: many; CDR3: CASSEYTGDNQPQHF
J: TRBJ2-3; V: TRBV4-1; size: NA; CDR3: CASSQPTSGITDTQYF
J: TRBJ1-2; V: TRBV4-3; size: NA; CDR3: CASSQEHLSDYGYTF
J: TRBJ2-1; V: TRBV27; size: NA; CDR3: CASRTDSGISYNEQFF
J: TRBJ1-1; V: TRBV5-4; size: NA; CDR3: CASSILRGLNTEAFF
J: TRBJ2-3; V: TRBV7-8; size: many; CDR3: CASSLAARATDTQYF
J: TRBJ2-7; V: TRBV20-1; size: few; CDR3: CSAKRAYEQYF
J: TRBJ2-1; V: TRBV27; size: NA; CDR3: CASSVYGPGGAYEQSF
J: TRBJ2-1; V: TRBV6-2/TRBV6-3; size: NA; CDR3: CASSLDGGLEQLF
J: TRBJ2-5; V: TRBV27; size: many; CDR3: CASRSEAPHWYF
J: TRBJ2-7; V: TRBV6-2/TRBV6-3; size: many; CDR3: CASSFSLRRPYEQYF
J: TRBJ2-1; V: TRBV28; size: many; CDR3: CASSALAGAHYNEQFF
J: TRBJ2-1; V: TRBV4-1; size: NA; CDR3: CASSQARYNEQFF
J: TRBJ1-5; V: TRBV20-1; size: NA; CDR3: CSALGRNNKPQHF
J: TRBJ1-2; V: TRBV6-2/TRBV6-3; size: many; CDR3: CASRDDRGANYGYTF
J: TRBJ2-7; V: TRBV7-9; size: NA; CDR3: CATRVGYEQYF
J: TRBJ1-6; V: TRBV7-3; size: NA; CDR3: CASSLNRRSSYNSPLHF
J: TRBJ2-3; V: TRBV27; size: many; CDR3: CASSLASTDTQYF
J: TRBJ2-7; V: TRBV27; size: NA; CDR3: CTSSLVGTSGASYEQYF
J: TRBJ2-1; V: TRBV29-1; size: few; CDR3: CSVVERVSRDEQFF
J: TRBJ2-7; V: TRBV6-5; size: many; CDR3: CASSYSDMGPRYEQYF
J: TRBJ2-3; V: TRBV6-1; size: NA; CDR3: CASSFRTSGTTDTQYF